The sequence of this T cell receptor (beta chain) was determined in a study of tumor and adjacent non-tumor tissue in lung cancer (dated by TCRdb to the late 2010s). Describing the broader study: By cancer type, the cohort comprised some 13 adenocarcinoma patients, a couple of squamous cell carcinoma patients and 1 small cell lung cancer patient. Ages among the roughly 15 patients ranged from about 31 to 76 years, there were approximately 10 men and 5 women, and disease was at TNM stage I to III. In total, sequencing yielded over 95 million productive TCRbeta reads, which works out to an average of around 3.9 million reads per sample. The study compared bulk TCRbeta repertoires between lung tumor tissue and matched distant non-tumor lung tissue from fewer than 18 lung cancer patients. TCRbeta CDR3 sequencing was performed on 25 to 30 paired specimens, with one tumor sample and one normal lung sample collected per patient. The paper as a whole reports these results and caveats: The top 100 clones accounted for a significantly larger cumulative portion of the repertoire in normal lung than in tumor tissue. Only 15 or so patients were included in the cohort, and the need for larger samples and more detailed clinical data was noted by the authors. Significantly higher TCR diversity was found in younger patients, and higher tumor TCR diversity was associated with shorter overall and disease-free survival. Neither the sequencing platform nor unique molecular identifiers are mentioned in the methods. Peripheral blood was not sequenced, so blood TCRbeta repertoires were not examined in the lung cancer patients of the study. Tumor tissue showed significantly higher TCR diversity (inverse Simpson) than normal lung tissue, at 431.37 vs 166.20 (P = 0.0075, Mann-Whitney U test).

A remark on this clonotype: What antigen it recognizes has not been identified. A read error is possible here, since a much larger clone lies one base away.

The CDR1 and CDR2 encoded by the germline V gene are MNHNS and SASEGT. The CDR3, from cysteine to phenylalanine, totals 15 residues. Just the 45-base CDR3 DNA is kept, in frame starting at base 1. Relative to germline, V is missing 1 base and J is missing 6 bases, with 5 bases of the junction outside any gene match. The method was multiplex PCR. Sequencing took place on an Illumina HiSeq 2500. TCRbeta libraries were constructed through three rounds of nested PCR with primers (Table S4) according to protocols adapted from ARM-PCR. Before sequencing, PCR products in the 200-500 bp range were cut out of the gel and cleaned up using the QIAquick gel extraction kit. For the original study's pipeline: Reads were cleaned using Trimmomatic, were merged into complete CDR3 sequences using FLASH, and were assigned to V(D)J germline segments using MiTCR. VDJtools was used to compute clonal diversity as the inverse Simpson's index. Productive reads were defined as in-frame sequences without a premature stop codon. TCRdb applied fastp at Q25 and MiXCR to the public reads, then kept only in-frame beta chains. Here each entry gathers all rows of one CDR3 protein and keeps the most common genes and DNA. The V and J calls were determined by TCRdb, not by the authors. This sample lists over 130,000 distinct CDR3 sequences; approximately 72% were detected once. The ten largest clones capture 15% to 20% of the sample.

RNA was isolated from bulk unsorted tissue, and RNA quality was assessed with a NanoDrop ND-1000 and an Agilent 2100. Donors were newly diagnosed lung cancer patients admitted for thoracic surgery in China between August and November 2014, without prior chemotherapy. The study excluded patients who had received radiotherapy or chemotherapy before or who had another cancer at the same time. Pieces of surgical tissue measuring roughly 1-2.2 cm3 were kept in RNAlater solution and held at -80 degrees C until needed. The sequence derives from a man aged 60 to 75 with small cell lung cancer. Sequencing was carried out using lung tumor tissue. The rearranged segments are TRBV6-1 and TRBJ1-5; TRBD1 aligns with 8 central bases. The CDR3 region: CASSEGLDRAQPQHF. Here is the DNA: TGTGCCAGCAGTGAAGGCCTGGACAGGGCTCAGCCCCAGCATTTT.